This T cell receptor (beta chain) was observed in a study of blood T cells in healthy people across ages (dated by TCRdb to between 2014 and 2016). A note on the overall study: In model experiments, roughly one uniquely barcoded TCR beta cDNA molecule per two T cells was captured by template switching. The study measured age-related changes in TCR beta repertoire diversity using deep sequencing normalized with unique cDNA molecular identifiers. The donors were split into four age groups: young (average 16 years), middle-aged (39), aged (62) and long-lived (roughly 88). Donors of different ages were randomly distributed across sequencing lanes to avoid experimental bias. For two donors (one aged 18 to 29 and one aged 80 or older), the study analyzed two additional independent replicas of 1 million unique cDNA reads from the same blood draw.

The 39 donors, aged about 6 to 100 years, were systemically healthy Caucasian individuals from Russia. Each donor gave around 9 milliliters of peripheral blood, collected into EDTA-treated Vacutainer tubes. Ficoll-Paque density-gradient centrifugation was used to isolate PBMCs, with at least 7 million obtained per sample. Trizol reagent was used to extract total RNA from PBMCs, with at least 6 micrograms per sample. The percentages of naive CD45RAhigh/CD27high T cells were determined by flow cytometry on a PBMC aliquot from every donor. The germline V gene (reference sequence) gives CDR1 as MNHEY and CDR2 as SMNVEV. From the cysteine up to the phenylalanine, the CDR3 has a length of 14 residues. The entry retains the CDR3 DNA only, 42 bases that are in frame from base 1. V and J are truncated by 0 bases and 4 bases respectively, leaving an intervening sequence of 9 bases. Results the study describes overall, beyond this receptor: Estimates of total diversity based on one million sequenced T cells were considered lower bounds and underestimates. Observed TCR beta diversity correlated strongly with the percentage of naive T cells measured by flow cytometry. Because the CMV infection status of the donors was unknown, age-related changes in expanded clonotypes may potentially have been confounded. Bulk unsorted PBMC profiling prevented conclusive comparison of naive and antigen-experienced compartments. Compared with the aged group, more naive CD4+ T cells, fewer expanded clones and increased TCR diversity were shown by the long-lived group, suggesting age selection. As age increased, observed TCR beta diversity per million T cells dropped in a roughly linear way, and a significant reduction was already evident by age 40.

In regard to this clonotype: Its antigen remains undetermined. Within one base of it there is no much larger clone, and no base qualities were kept.

Library preparation employed 5' RACE. Reads for this sample came from an Illumina HiSeq 2500. A second roughly 6 to 11 cycle PCR used a sample-barcoded 5' primer and a J-beta primer mix. Each TCR beta cDNA molecule received a unique molecular identifier from a template-switch 5' adaptor carrying 12 random nucleotides. Each sample yielded at least 3 million CDR3-containing paired-end reads. First-strand cDNA was synthesized from all RNA with the Mint cDNA synthesis kit, primed by a TRBC-specific oligonucleotide. All cDNA was treated with uracil-DNA glycosylase and then went through a first 18-cycle PCR with the universal primers M1SS and BC2_uni_R. For the original study's pipeline: Normalization of each sample was performed by random selection of 1 million high-quality reads, each carrying a distinct molecular identifier. Instead of being binned into consensus sequences, reads with shared molecular identifiers were discarded. CDR3 identification, clonotype clustering and error correction used MiTCR with a Q25 quality threshold and the strictest error-elimination algorithm. A nonparametric unseen species model using Euler transformation provided a lower-bound estimate of total TCR beta diversity. TCRdb redid the processing of the public reads, applying fastp at Q25 and MiXCR, and retained in-frame beta chains. Rows merge per CDR3 protein into single entries with the most common DNA and genes. The V and J calls here are based on TCRdb, not the publication. In all, the sample holds 1,500,000 or so distinct CDR3 sequences, and around 59% of those were seen once. Roughly 7% of the sample goes to the ten largest clones.

The sequence is built from TRBV27 and TRBJ1-1, with the D gene not clear enough to name. Sequenced sample: blood. The TCR was taken from a man between 18 and 35 years old in good health. Here is the DNA: TGTGCCAGCAGTTTATCGACGGGGTCCACTGAAGCTTTCTTT. This encodes CASSLSTGSTEAFF.